The entry that follows covers one T cell receptor (beta chain) sequence. The data were taken from a study of T cell changes during pregnancy in multiple sclerosis. Germline values: CDR1 SSHAT, CDR2 FNYEAQ (reference sequence). The CDR3 has 14 residues. Losses at the gene ends were 0 bases for V and 6 bases for J; bases not matched to a gene: 4. Profiling relied on immunoSEQ multiplex PCR, and the TCRdb table lists in-frame clones only, not all of them. The table records 35,000 to 55,000 clones, around 93% of them present only once. Sequenced material: CD8+ T cells from peripheral blood mononuclear cells, taken after pregnancy. The chain is built from TRBV7-7 and TRBJ2-7, with TRBD1 identical over 8 bases. The sequence came from a female donor with multiple sclerosis, enrolled in a pregnancy study. The DNA of the CDR3 is TGTGCCAGCAGCTTAGCTCAGGGGGCAATCGAGCAGTACTTC. It specifies CASSLAQGAIEQYF.